What follows are 8 T cell receptor beta chains derived from one specimen sequenced in a study of post-analysis software for immune sequencing data. Tagging with unique molecular identifiers was a feature of the TCR beta cDNA libraries. TCRdb independently ran MiXCR on the PCR reads; one entry per CDR3 protein. The sample includes approximately 660,000 distinct CDR3 sequences, around 60% of them seen just once. These receptors' antigens are unknown. General study results and limits: The five TRBV segments detected at higher frequency in patients than in controls included TRBV5-6, TRBV5-1 and TRBV20-1.

The sample comprised blood. Receptor source: a girl between 2 and 10 years old with multiple sclerosis.

The V call is TRBV11-2, the J call TRBJ2-3; D may be TRBD2 (5 bases). The CDR3 is 17 residues long. V was clipped by 3 bases and J by 4 bases, with 20 bases between them. Germline values: CDR1 SGHAT, CDR2 FQNNGV. DNA for the CDR3: TGTGCCAGCAGCTTTCGACTATCAACTTCCTACCCAGATACGCAGTATTTT. It specifies CASSFRLSTSYPDTQYF.

The chain has TRBV20-1 and TRBJ2-1; D possibly uses TRBD1 or TRBD2 (5 bases each). Germline V lookup: CDR1 DFQATT, CDR2 SNEGSKA (reference sequence). This CDR3 has 14 amino acids. This CDR3 reads CSGSGGSSYNEQFF. DNA of the CDR3: TGCTCTGGCAGTGGGGGTAGCTCCTACAATGAGCAGTTCTTC.

In its sample, this clonotype was seen a few times. This rearrangement joins TRBV5-5 to TRBJ1-2, with 7 bases fitting TRBD1. Germline CDR1 is SGHKS and CDR2 is YYEKEE (reference sequence). The CDR3 loop spans 17 amino acids. V lost 4 bases, J lost 7 bases, and 19 bases stayed unmatched. The CDR3 DNA follows: TGTGCCAGCAGCGTTTTTTCCGGGACAGAAACCCCCCGTGGCTACACCTTC. Its translation: CASSVFSGTETPRGYTF.

The CDR3 loop is CASSRDSPYNSPLHF. CDR3 sequence (DNA): TGTGCCAGCAGCCGGGACAGTCCCTATAATTCACCCCTCCACTTT. The chain has TRBV7-2 and TRBJ1-6; TRBD1 aligns across 7 bases. The V gene's germline CDR1 is SGHTA and CDR2 FQGNSA. The ends lost 5 bases at V and 2 bases at J; junction bases unmatched: 3. This CDR3 is 15 amino acids long.

This chain uses TRBV7-9 with TRBJ2-7; 9 positions match TRBD1. CDR1 is SEHNR, CDR2 FQNEAQ, per germline (reference sequence). The CDR3 sequence is 14 residues long. V dropped 4 bases and J dropped 0; count of bases not matched to a gene: 1. The CDR3 loop is CASSSTGGSYEQYF. The CDR3 DNA is TGTGCCAGCAGCTCGACAGGGGGCTCCTACGAGCAGTACTTC.

The rearrangement links TRBV20-1 to TRBJ2-1, with 9 bases fitting TRBD1. Germline V gives CDR1 DFQATT, CDR2 SNEGSKA (reference sequence). The J segment lost 0 bases and the V segment lost 4 bases, leaving 7 bases of the junction unmatched. The CDR3 has 16 amino acids. The CDR3 is CSAIPTGGSSYNEQFF. In DNA form, the CDR3 reads TGCAGTGCTATCCCGACAGGGGGGAGCTCCTACAATGAGCAGTTCTTC.

The chain is built from TRBV5-1 and TRBJ2-1, with 7 bases identical to TRBD2. Germline V gives CDR1 SGHRS, CDR2 YFSETQ. J was trimmed by 1 base and V by 1 base; bases with no gene match: 11. The CDR3 covers 18 residues. The CDR3 region has the DNA TGCGCCAGCAGCTTGACGGGAGGAGACCGATTTTCCTACAATGAGCAGTTCTTC. Translation: CASSLTGGDRFSYNEQFF.

The rearrangement uses TRBV5-1 and TRBJ2-1, with a weak D call TRBD1 (6 bases). Per germline, CDR1 SGHRS and CDR2 YFSETQ. Trimming pared 4 bases from V and 9 bases from J, leaving 17 bases between. There are 14 residues in the CDR3. CDR3 in DNA: TGCGCCAGCAGCCCGAACCGGGACAAGGGTGAGCAGTTCTTC. Translation gives CASSPNRDKGEQFF. Full variable domain (remainder filled in from reference TRBV5-1 and TRBJ2-1): KAGVTQTPRYLIKTRGQQVTLSCSPISGHRSVSWYQQTPGQGLQFLFEYFSETQRNKGNFPGRFSGRQFSNSRSEMNVSTLELGDSALYLCASSPNRDKGEQFFGPGTRLTVL.